A selection of T cell receptor beta chains follows, all from one sample in a study of control samples from healthy donors and cancer patients. Produced via immunoSEQ multiplex PCR; TCRdb's table is partial and in-frame only. The sample records about 120,000 clones, around 90% being singletons. Sequenced sample: blood. The origin of the receptors is a woman in her 70s in good health. Each CDR3 is given without its conserved first and last residue. The order of the fields is D gene, clone size, V gene, J gene, CDR3 protein. A D gene is named only where the DNA matches it firmly. Size is stated for part of the rows, as once, few or many counts, or as a class when the clone is expanded.

TRBD1,.,TRBV5-1,TRBJ2-5,ASSIGQDQETQY
TRBD1,.,TRBV4-1,TRBJ1-6,ASRPTGGPYNSPLH
TRBD1,.,TRBV29-1,TRBJ1-1,SGSTGDETEAF
TRBD1,.,TRBV18,TRBJ1-2,ASSPGLGTGGFGYT
TRBD1,.,TRBV12-3/TRBV12-4,TRBJ1-2,ASARGTGVGYT
.,.,TRBV10-3,TRBJ2-3,AISALATGGDTQY
.,.,TRBV4-3,TRBJ1-2,ASSQEQGKLHDYGYT
.,.,TRBV6-5,TRBJ1-3,ASKVGAFSGNTIY
TRBD2,.,TRBV5-1,TRBJ2-1,ASSSRLAGYNEQF
.,.,TRBV7-3,TRBJ1-1,ASRINSLMNTEAF
.,.,TRBV3-1/TRBV3-2,TRBJ1-3,ASSQELTIY
TRBD1,.,TRBV7-3,TRBJ1-4,ASSVSRTGPEKLF
TRBD1,.,TRBV6-2/TRBV6-3,TRBJ2-7,ASSYMSGGDYEQY
TRBD2,.,TRBV27,TRBJ2-7,ASSPGLWGYEQY
TRBD1,.,TRBV10-3,TRBJ1-2,AISESLQGARGGYT
TRBD1,.,TRBV4-2,TRBJ1-1,ASSPVGQANTEAF
TRBD1,.,TRBV5-4,TRBJ2-1,ASSEQTGGPNNEQF
.,.,TRBV5-1,TRBJ1-1,ASSLDGKGEAF
.,once,TRBV10-3,TRBJ2-1,AISLPGGHEQF
.,.,TRBV19,TRBJ1-4,ATLSRKEKLF
.,.,TRBV10-1,TRBJ1-1,ASSRGEDTEAF
TRBD2,.,TRBV3-1/TRBV3-2,TRBJ2-2,ASSQSGGGNTGELF
TRBD2,once,TRBV18,TRBJ2-3,ASSPPGLAGSNGDTQY
.,.,TRBV5-6,TRBJ1-1,ASSSGRLKAF
.,.,TRBV6-1,TRBJ1-4,ASSEGPAANEKLF
TRBD1,.,TRBV3-1/TRBV3-2,TRBJ2-7,ASSQDPLRTGVPYEQY
TRBD1,.,TRBV27,TRBJ1-2,ASSLQGGYGYT
TRBD2,.,TRBV9,TRBJ2-5,ASSETSGGALETQY
TRBD2,once,TRBV27,TRBJ2-1,ASSLGLAGSYSYNEQF